A selection of T cell receptor beta chains follows, all from one sample in a study of blood T cell repertoires in COVID-19. Assay used: immunoSEQ multiplex PCR; TCRdb lists only in-frame clones, some missing. The table has some 300,000 clones, approximately 80% seen once. What was sequenced was peripheral blood. The receptors shown here come from a woman aged 50 to 60 with active or convalescent COVID-19. Each CDR3 is given without its conserved first and last residue.

v_gene: TRBV7-6; j_gene: TRBJ2-5; len: 13; CDR3aa: ASSSSTGARRTQY
v_gene: TRBV5-1; j_gene: TRBJ1-2; len: 12; CDR3aa: ASSSLTDSYGYT
v_gene: TRBV2; j_gene: TRBJ2-5; len: 12; CDR3aa: ASSLESRGETQY
v_gene: TRBV19; j_gene: TRBJ1-1; len: 12; CDR3aa: ASSGTGLNTEAF
v_gene: TRBV5-5; j_gene: TRBJ2-3; len: 13; CDR3aa: ASSLSGVGTDTQY
v_gene: TRBV30; j_gene: TRBJ1-1; len: 10; CDR3aa: AWTRGNTEAF
v_gene: TRBV19; j_gene: TRBJ2-2; len: 10; CDR3aa: ASGALAGELF
v_gene: TRBV7-6; j_gene: TRBJ2-1; len: 14; CDR3aa: ASSFNYRRGSNEQF
v_gene: TRBV5-1; j_gene: TRBJ2-5; len: 16; CDR3aa: ASSLGGLAGGLSETQY
v_gene: TRBV6-5; j_gene: TRBJ1-2; len: 9; CDR3aa: ASRQGSGYT
v_gene: TRBV11-2; j_gene: TRBJ1-1; len: 11; CDR3aa: ASGIGRESEAF
v_gene: TRBV3-1/TRBV3-2; j_gene: TRBJ2-1; len: 16; CDR3aa: ASSQDRLALSSYNEQF
v_gene: TRBV5-1; j_gene: TRBJ1-2; len: 14; CDR3aa: ASSPGTGKIIYGYT
v_gene: TRBV5-1; j_gene: TRBJ1-1; len: 11; CDR3aa: ASSLESDIEAF
v_gene: TRBV2; j_gene: TRBJ1-1; len: 12; CDR3aa: ASREGRDGTEAF
v_gene: TRBV19; j_gene: TRBJ2-2; len: 13; CDR3aa: ASSIWGGNTGELF
v_gene: TRBV20-1; j_gene: TRBJ2-1; len: 11; CDR3aa: SASPYSYNEQF
v_gene: TRBV14; j_gene: TRBJ1-6; len: 12; CDR3aa: ASSQTGPGGSLH
v_gene: TRBV21-1; j_gene: TRBJ1-5; len: 13; CDR3aa: ASTSPRDRNQPQH
v_gene: TRBV11-2; j_gene: TRBJ1-3; len: 13; CDR3aa: ASSLYKGVGNTIY
v_gene: TRBV5-4; j_gene: TRBJ2-7; len: 13; CDR3aa: ASSARDTLSYEQY
v_gene: TRBV5-1; j_gene: TRBJ2-1; len: 12; CDR3aa: ASSFNGQGNEQF
v_gene: TRBV4-2; j_gene: TRBJ2-1; len: 14; CDR3aa: ASSQDGGTPYNEQF
v_gene: TRBV19; j_gene: TRBJ1-5; len: 12; CDR3aa: ASSIRTDNQPQH
v_gene: TRBV3-1/TRBV3-2; j_gene: TRBJ2-5; len: 13; CDR3aa: ASSQVVAGGRTQY